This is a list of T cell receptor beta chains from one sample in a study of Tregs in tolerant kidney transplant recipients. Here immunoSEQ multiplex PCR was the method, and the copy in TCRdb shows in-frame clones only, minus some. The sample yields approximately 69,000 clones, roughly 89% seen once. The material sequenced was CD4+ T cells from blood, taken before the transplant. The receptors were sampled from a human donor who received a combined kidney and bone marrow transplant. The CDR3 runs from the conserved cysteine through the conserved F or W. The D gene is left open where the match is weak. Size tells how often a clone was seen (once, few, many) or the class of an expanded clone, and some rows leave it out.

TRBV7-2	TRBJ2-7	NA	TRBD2	TGTGCCAGCAGCTCGAGTGGACTAGCGGGAGGCGAGCAGTACTTC	CASSSSGLAGGEQYF
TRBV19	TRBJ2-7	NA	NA	TGTGCCAGTAGTATGGACAGCTCCTACGAGCAGTACTTC	CASSMDSSYEQYF
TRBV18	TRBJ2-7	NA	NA	TGTGCCAGCTCTTTGGACGGGTCGAGGGCTCAGTACTTC	CASSLDGSRAQYF
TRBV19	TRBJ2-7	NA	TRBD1	TGTGCCAGTAGTATAACAGGGGAGACCATCGAGCAGTACTTC	CASSITGETIEQYF
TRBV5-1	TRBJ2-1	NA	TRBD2	TGCGCCAGCAGCCCGAGACTAGCGGGAGGGGCTGAGCAGTTCTTC	CASSPRLAGGAEQFF
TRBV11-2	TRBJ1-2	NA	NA	TGTGCCAGCAGCTTACAGGTTTCCTCATACTATGGCTACACCTTC	CASSLQVSSYYGYTF
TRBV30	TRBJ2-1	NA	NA	TGTGCCTGGAGTGTTTCAGGGAATGGTGAGCAGTTCTTC	CAWSVSGNGEQFF
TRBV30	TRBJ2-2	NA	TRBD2	TGTGCTGAAGGGTTGGCGGGGGGTACCGGGGAGCTGTTTTTT	CAEGLAGGTGELFF
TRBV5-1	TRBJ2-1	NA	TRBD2	TGCGCCAGCAGCAATGGGGCTAGCGGACCTTACAATGAGCAGTTCTTC	CASSNGASGPYNEQFF
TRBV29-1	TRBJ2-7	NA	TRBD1	TGCAGCGTGGCTGGACAGGGCTCCCTATCCTACGAGCAGTACTTC	CSVAGQGSLSYEQYF
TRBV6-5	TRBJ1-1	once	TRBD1	TGTGCCAGCAGTCGACAGGGTCTGAGCACTGAAGCTTTCTTT	CASSRQGLSTEAFF
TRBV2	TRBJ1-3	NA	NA	TGTGCCAGCAGTGAGCGCGGAAACACCATATATTTT	CASSERGNTIYF
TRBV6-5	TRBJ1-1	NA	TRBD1	TGTGCCAGCAGTTACGCAGACAGGGCCACTGAAGCTTTCTTT	CASSYADRATEAFF
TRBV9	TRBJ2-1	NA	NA	TGTGCCAGCAGCGCTGGAGTCCAGAGCTCCTACAATGAGCAGTTCTTC	CASSAGVQSSYNEQFF
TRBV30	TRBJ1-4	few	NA	TGTGCCTGGAGTGGGGGGGTGCCTGAAAAACTGTTTTTT	CAWSGGVPEKLFF
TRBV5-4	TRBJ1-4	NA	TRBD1	TGTGCCAGCTCCTCATCCGAGGGGGCGCATGAAAAACTGTTTTTT	CASSSSEGAHEKLFF
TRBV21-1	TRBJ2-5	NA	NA	TGTGCCAGCAGCAAAGTCAAGACCCAGTACTTC	CASSKVKTQYF
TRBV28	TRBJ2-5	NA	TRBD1	TGTGCCAGCGAGGGGGCGGAGGAGACCCAGTACTTC	CASEGAEETQYF
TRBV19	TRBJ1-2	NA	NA	TGTGCCAGTAGTATAGCCTTGTTCTATGGCTACACCTTC	CASSIALFYGYTF
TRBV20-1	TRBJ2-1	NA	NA	TGCAGTGCTAGAGATGAGAGGTCGGCACTCTTC	CSARDERSALF
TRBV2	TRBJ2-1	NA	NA	TGTGCCAGCAGTGAAGCAGCCCTATCGAGCTCCTACAATGAGCAGTTCTTC	CASSEAALSSSYNEQFF
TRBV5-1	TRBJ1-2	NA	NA	TGCGCCAGCAGCCTGGGCGGAGAGTATGGCTACACCTTC	CASSLGGEYGYTF
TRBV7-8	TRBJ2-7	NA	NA	TGTGCCAGCAGCTTCCCGACCGGGGAGCAGTACTTC	CASSFPTGEQYF
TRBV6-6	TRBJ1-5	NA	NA	TGTGCCAGCGCCGGTAATATTGGTGTTCAGCCCCAGCATTTT	CASAGNIGVQPQHF
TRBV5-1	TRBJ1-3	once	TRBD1	TGCGCCAGCAGCAAGGACAGGGTCTCTGGAAACACCATATATTTT	CASSKDRVSGNTIYF
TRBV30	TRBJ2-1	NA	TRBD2	TGTGCCTGGGAGACTAGCGGCCTGGGGAATGAGCAGTTCTTC	CAWETSGLGNEQFF
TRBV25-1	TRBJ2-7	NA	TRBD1	TGTGCCAGCAGTGAAGTGACAGGGTCTACCTACGAGCAGTACTTC	CASSEVTGSTYEQYF
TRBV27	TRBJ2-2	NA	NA	TGTGCCAGCAATAAAGGACTGGGGGGCACCGGGGAGCTGTTTTTT	CASNKGLGGTGELFF
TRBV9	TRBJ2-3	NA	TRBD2	TGTGCCAGCGGGACTAGCGGCCCCGAGGGAGATACGCAGTATTTT	CASGTSGPEGDTQYF
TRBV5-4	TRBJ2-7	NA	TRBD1	TGTGCCAGCAGCTACAGGGGGAAGGAGGGCGAGCAGTACTTC	CASSYRGKEGEQYF
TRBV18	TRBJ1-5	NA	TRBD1	TGTGCCAGCTCACCTACACAGGGGGTTGGGCAGCCCCAGCATTTT	CASSPTQGVGQPQHF
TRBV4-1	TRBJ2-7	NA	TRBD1	TGCGCCAGTAAACGTGGGGACAGGGTCCTACTCTACGAGCAGTACTTC	CASKRGDRVLLYEQYF
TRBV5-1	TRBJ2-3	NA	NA	TGCGCCAGCAGCCTAACCCACAACAGGGGATTAGCGGGGACAGATACGCAGTATTTT	CASSLTHNRGLAGTDTQYF
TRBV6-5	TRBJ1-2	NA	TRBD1	TGTGCCAGCAGTTACCAGACAGGGGTACACTATGGCTACACCTTC	CASSYQTGVHYGYTF
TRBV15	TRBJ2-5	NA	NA	TGTGCCACCAGCGACCCCCGGAGAGGGTTTGAGACCCAGTACTTC	CATSDPRRGFETQYF
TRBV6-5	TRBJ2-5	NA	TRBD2	TGTGCCAGCGCGGGGCAGCGGGAGGGCCCAGAGACCCAGTACTTC	CASAGQREGPETQYF
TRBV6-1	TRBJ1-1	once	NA	TGTGCCAGCACTGGTGGTCGGGTCCGCACTGAAGCTTTCTTT	CASTGGRVRTEAFF
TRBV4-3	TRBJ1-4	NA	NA	TGCGCCAGCAGCCAAGATCTCGGTGAAAAACTGTTTTTT	CASSQDLGEKLFF
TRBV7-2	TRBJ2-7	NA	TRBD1	TGTGCCAGCAGCCCGGGACAGGGGAAAAGCGAGCAGTACTTC	CASSPGQGKSEQYF
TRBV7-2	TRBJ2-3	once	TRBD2	TGTGCCAGCAGTTACACCGGGACTAGCGGGGGGGATACGCAGTATTTT	CASSYTGTSGGDTQYF
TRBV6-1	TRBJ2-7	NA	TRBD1	TGTGCCAGCAGTGAAGGGACAGGGGTGTTCTACGAGCAGTACTTC	CASSEGTGVFYEQYF
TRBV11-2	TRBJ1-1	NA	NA	TGTGCCAGCAGTACTACGGGTAGGTTAACTGAAGCTTTCTTT	CASSTTGRLTEAFF
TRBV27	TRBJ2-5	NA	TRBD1	TGTGCCAGCAGTTTAGGAGGACAGGGTCGGGAGACCCAGTACTTC	CASSLGGQGRETQYF
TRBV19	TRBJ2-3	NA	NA	TGTGCCAGTAGTATAGATGGCGGGGGCAGGGGCACAGATACGCAGTATTTT	CASSIDGGGRGTDTQYF
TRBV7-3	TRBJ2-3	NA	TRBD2	TGTGCCAGCAGATCTCATGGACTAGCGGGAGACACGCAGTATTTT	CASRSHGLAGDTQYF
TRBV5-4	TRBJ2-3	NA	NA	TGTGCCAGCAGCTTGGGAAAGGGGGATACGCAGTATTTT	CASSLGKGDTQYF
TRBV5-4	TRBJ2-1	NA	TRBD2	TGTGCCAGCAGCTCGTTAGCGGGAGGGACCAATGAGCAGTTCTTC	CASSSLAGGTNEQFF
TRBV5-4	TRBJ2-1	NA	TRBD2	TGTGCCAGCAGCCCTCCGCGGGTAGCGGGGTTTCCCGAGCAGTTCTTC	CASSPPRVAGFPEQFF
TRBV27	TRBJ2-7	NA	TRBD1	TGTGCCAGCAGCCCCGGGACAGGGACCCACGAGCAGTACTTC	CASSPGTGTHEQYF
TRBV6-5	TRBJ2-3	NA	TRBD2	TGTGCCATCACTAGCGGCTACACAGATACGCAGTATTTT	CAITSGYTDTQYF
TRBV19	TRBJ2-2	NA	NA	TGTGCCAGTAGTAGCCAGGGAAACACCGGGGAGCTGTTTTTT	CASSSQGNTGELFF